The next 27 T cell receptor beta chains were all read from a single sample in a study of CD8 T cells in Susac syndrome. Reverse transcription used roughly 0.45 to 1 ug RNA and random hexamers. TCRdb used MiXCR to reprocess the immunoSEQ multiplex PCR reads, holding one entry per CDR3 protein. The data show around 46,000 distinct CDR3 sequences, with 80% to 95% seen just once and around 0.42% held by the top ten. The sequenced sample was CD8+ T cells from PBMCs. These TCRs come from a human donor in good health.

The chain combines TRBV13 with TRBJ2-1, with 8 bases lining up with TRBD1. Per the germline V gene, CDR1 is PRHDT and CDR2 is FYEKMQ (reference sequence). This CDR3 spans 14 amino acids. V lost 2 bases and J lost 7; bases outside the gene matches: 4. This CDR3 reads CASSLQGATNEQFF. CDR3 in DNA: TGTGCCAGCAGCTTACAGGGGGCGACTAATGAGCAGTTCTTC.

V is TRBV7-9 and J is TRBJ2-1, with 12 nucleotides matching TRBD2. J lost 6 bases, V lost 1 base, and 10 bases had no gene match. The V gene's germline CDR1 is SEHNR and CDR2 FQNEAQ (reference sequence). The CDR3 length is 18 residues. The CDR3 reads CASSLDPASGRAANEQFF. The CDR3 DNA sequence: TGTGCCAGCAGCTTAGACCCGGCTAGCGGGAGGGCCGCCAATGAGCAGTTCTTC.

V is TRBV27 and J is TRBJ2-1; D remains unclear. This CDR3 is built from 15 residues. V was shortened by 2 bases and J by 3 bases, with 11 bases between the two germline ends. Germline values: CDR1 MNHEY, CDR2 SMNVEV (reference sequence). The CDR3 sequence is CASSLDMAVYNEQFF. In nucleotides, the CDR3 is TGTGCCAGCAGTTTAGATATGGCGGTCTACAATGAGCAGTTCTTC.

This chain joins TRBV29-1 and TRBJ2-7, with D possibly matching TRBD2 (6 bases). The V end lost 8 bases, the J end lost 2 bases, and 13 bases lay between the germline ends. CDR3 length equals 12 residues. The germline V gene encodes CDR1 SQVTM and CDR2 ANQGSEA. The CDR3 reads CSYLSGTYEQYF. The CDR3 nucleotides are TGCAGCTACCTTAGCGGAACCTACGAGCAGTACTTC.

V usage is TRBV6-2 or TRBV6-3 and J usage is TRBJ1-1; D unclear. Germline CDR1 and CDR2: MNHEY and SVGEGT. The CDR3 has 12 residues. V was cut by 1 base and J by 5 bases, with 5 bases left in between. This CDR3 reads CASSYWGTEAFF. CDR3 sequence (DNA): TGTGCCAGCAGTTACTGGGGTACTGAAGCTTTCTTT.

The genes are TRBV19 and TRBJ1-1; the D is unclear. This CDR3 is 12 amino acids long. V was shortened by 5 bases and J by 3 bases, with 7 bases between the two germline ends. Per germline, CDR1 LNHDA and CDR2 SQIVND (reference sequence). CDR3 loop: CASSWQYTEAFF. The CDR3 region has the DNA TGTGCCAGTAGTTGGCAGTACACTGAAGCTTTCTTT.

The chain recombines TRBV6-5 with TRBJ2-5; D remains unclear. The CDR3 runs 12 residues. Per the germline V gene, CDR1 is MNHEY and CDR2 is SVGAGI. Between the trimmed V and J ends, which lost 6 bases and 4 bases, there was a span of 9 bases. The CDR3 here is CASRRGRETQYF. The CDR3 nucleotides are TGTGCCAGCAGGAGAGGAAGAGAGACCCAGTACTTC.

V gene TRBV13 combines with J gene TRBJ2-7; 10 nucleotides align to TRBD2. V lost 1 base and J lost 8; bases outside the gene matches: 8. This CDR3 contains 15 residues. The germline CDR1 and CDR2 sequences are PRHDT and FYEKMQ (reference sequence). Written as DNA, the CDR3 is TGTGCCAGCAGCTTAGTGGCTAGCGGGGGCAGGAAGCAGTACTTC. It yields the protein CASSLVASGGRKQYF.

The V call is TRBV7-9, the J call TRBJ1-2; 12 bases are shared with TRBD1. The length of the CDR3 is 16 residues. The V segment lost 7 bases and the J segment 4 bases; nucleotides outside the gene matches: 10. Germline CDR1 SEHNR, CDR2 FQNEAQ (reference sequence). The CDR3 coding sequence is TGTGCCAGCAAGGACTCGGGACAGGGGGCCTTCTATGGCTACACCTTC. Translation gives CASKDSGQGAFYGYTF.

The chain couples TRBV10-3 to TRBJ1-1; D unresolved. Trimming shortened V by 3 bases and J by 4 bases, and 0 bases separated the two germline ends. Germline loops: CDR1 ENHRY, CDR2 SYGVKD. The CDR3 contains 10 residues. The CDR3 loop is CAISDTEAFF. In DNA, the CDR3 is TGTGCCATCAGTGACACTGAAGCTTTCTTT.

This sequence joins TRBV15 and TRBJ2-7; no definite D call. V lost 1 base, J lost 3 bases, and 10 bases lay in between. The germline gives CDR1 LNHNV, CDR2 YYDKDF (reference sequence). The CDR3 spans 14 residues. CDR3 nucleotide sequence: TGTGCCACCAGCAGAGGTGAAGGGCGCTACGAGCAGTACTTC. Translation gives CATSRGEGRYEQYF.

The chain combines TRBV20-1 with TRBJ2-1; 10 nucleotides match TRBD2. The CDR3 spans 18 residues. The trim removed 0 bases at V and 8 bases at J, leaving 16 bases unmatched. Germline CDR1 reads DFQATT; CDR2 reads SNEGSKA (reference sequence). The CDR3 loop is CSARDAPGLARTGYEQFF. The CDR3 DNA sequence: TGCAGTGCTAGAGACGCCCCGGGACTAGCGCGTACTGGGTATGAGCAGTTCTTC.

The CDR3 reads CSARKGTSGRSNIQYF. For the CDR3, the DNA is TGCAGTGCTAGGAAAGGGACTAGCGGGAGGTCAAACATTCAGTACTTC. V usage is TRBV20-1 and J usage is TRBJ2-4; 15 positions match TRBD2. This CDR3 contains 16 residues. V shed 3 bases, J shed 6 bases, and the junction held 6 bases outside the gene matches. Germline-derived CDR1 and CDR2 are DFQATT and SNEGSKA (reference sequence).

The V gene is TRBV29-1, the J gene TRBJ2-7, with D possibly TRBD2 on 7 matching bases. CDR3 length: 13 residues. Trimming took 4 bases from V and 5 from J, leaving 15 bases between them. Looked up from germline, CDR1 is SQVTM and CDR2 is ANQGSEA. The CDR3 bases are TGCAGCGTTGCTGGGGGCGCGGGGGACGAGCAGTACTTC. It specifies CSVAGGAGDEQYF.

The CDR3 DNA sequence: TGTGCCAGCAGCTTGCCCGACAGGGCAAATGAAAAACTGTTTTTT. This gives the protein CASSLPDRANEKLFF. This rearrangement joins TRBV7-9 to TRBJ1-4, with TRBD1 identical over 7 bases. Per germline, CDR1 SEHNR and CDR2 FQNEAQ (reference sequence). This CDR3 has 15 amino acids. The ends lost 3 bases at V and 5 bases at J; junction bases unmatched: 6.

The CDR3 spells CASSWDRESKLQETQYF. The DNA of the CDR3 is TGTGCCAGCAGTTGGGACAGGGAAAGTAAATTGCAAGAGACCCAGTACTTC. The V gene is TRBV28, the J gene TRBJ2-5; 9 bases agree with TRBD1. The germline gives CDR1 MDHEN, CDR2 SYDVKM. The V gene end was trimmed by 4 bases and the J gene end by 2 bases; junction bases not matched to a gene: 11. This CDR3 is built from 17 residues.

The V call is TRBV6-4, the J call TRBJ2-3; no clear D gene. The V gene lost 0 bases and the J gene lost 2 bases, with 9 bases spanning the gap. This CDR3 is 15 amino acids long. Per germline, CDR1 MRHNA and CDR2 SNTAGT. The CDR3 DNA reads TGTGCCAGCAGTGACTCAGGCTACTCCACAGATACGCAGTATTTT. This sequence encodes CASSDSGYSTDTQYF.

V is TRBV7-2 and J is TRBJ2-1; 12 nucleotides line up with TRBD2. The CDR3 runs 16 residues. Germline V CDR1 and CDR2: SGHTA, FQGNSA. V gave up 6 bases and J gave up 6 bases; unmatched junction bases: 9. CDR3 coding DNA: TGTGCCAGCAGACAGCCGACTAGCGGGAGTTTCAATGAGCAGTTCTTC. It translates to CASRQPTSGSFNEQFF.

The rearrangement joins TRBV12-5 to TRBJ2-1, with 7 bases fitting TRBD2. Germline CDR1 LGHNT, CDR2 FRNRAP. The CDR3 length is 15 residues. J gave up 4 bases and V 0 bases, and 3 bases lay outside the gene matches. The CDR3 DNA reads as TGTGCTAGTGGTTTGGTTGGGGGGGGGTACAATGAGCAGTTCTTC. This codes for CASGLVGGGYNEQFF.

The chain couples TRBV13 to TRBJ2-7; possible D gene TRBD2, 6 bases. The germline gives CDR1 PRHDT, CDR2 FYEKMQ (reference sequence). The CDR3 runs 15 residues. V was trimmed by 0 bases and J by 3 bases, leaving 12 bases between them. CDR3 in DNA: TGTGCCAGCAGCTTAGGCCCTAGGGGAGGCTACGAGCAGTACTTC. It translates to CASSLGPRGGYEQYF.

The V gene is TRBV6-6, the J gene TRBJ2-1; 13 nucleotides align to TRBD2. The ends lost 2 bases at V and 14 bases at J; junction bases unmatched: 12. The CDR3 has 16 residues. Germline V gene lookup returns CDR1 MNHNY and CDR2 SVGAGI (reference sequence). In DNA form, the CDR3 reads TGTGCCAGCAGTTACGACCCACTAGCGGGAGGGCCTTTGGAGTTCTTC. This translates into CASSYDPLAGGPLEFF.

The gene calls are TRBV3-1 and TRBJ1-3; TRBD1 might be the D (5 bases). Trimming pared 4 bases from V and 0 bases from J, leaving 19 bases between. Germline V gene lookup returns CDR1 LGHDT and CDR2 YNNKEL (reference sequence). CDR3 length equals 18 residues. The CDR3 region is CASSPTWGAESSGNTIYF. CDR3 coding DNA: TGTGCCAGCAGCCCTACTTGGGGCGCAGAAAGCTCTGGAAACACCATATATTTT.

J is TRBJ2-1 and V is TRBV5-1, with 12 bases matching TRBD2. The J segment lost 6 bases and the V segment lost 0 bases, leaving 7 bases of the junction unmatched. Germline values: CDR1 SGHRS, CDR2 YFSETQ. The CDR3 runs 17 residues. The CDR3 bases are TGCGCCAGCAGCTTGGTGGCTAGCGGGAGGGCCATCAATGAGCAGTTCTTC. Translation: CASSLVASGRAINEQFF.

The V call is TRBV28, the J call TRBJ2-7; D uncertain. Germline assignment: CDR1 MDHEN and CDR2 SYDVKM. Trimming stripped 1 base from V and 2 bases from J, with 9 bases between. CDR3 length equals 14 residues. The CDR3 region is CASSLSLDPYEQYF. CDR3 DNA sequence: TGTGCCAGCAGTTTATCCCTAGACCCCTACGAGCAGTACTTC.

Only one count was recorded for this clonotype. The chain has TRBV4-1 and TRBJ2-7; 8 bases line up with TRBD2. With 4 bases clipped from V and 5 bases from J, the junction kept 10 bases outside the gene matches. The CDR3 extends over 15 amino acids. CDR1 and CDR2 (germline): MGHRA, YSYEKL. In DNA, the CDR3 is TGCGCCAGCAGCCCTCCTGGCGGGAGGACCCACGAGCAGTACTTC. Protein: CASSPPGGRTHEQYF.

The chain links TRBV29-1 to TRBJ2-1; 9 nucleotides match TRBD2. The germline CDR1 and CDR2 sequences are SQVTM and ANQGSEA. Trimming cost V 6 bases and J 3 bases; bases outside gene matches: 6. The CDR3 contains 14 residues. In DNA, the CDR3 is TGCAGCGTCATAGCGGGAGTTGGCTACAATGAGCAGTTCTTC. Its protein is CSVIAGVGYNEQFF.

The chain uses TRBV27 and TRBJ2-7, with a possible D match to TRBD1 (6 bases). CDR3 size: 15 residues. CDR1 is MNHEY, CDR2 SMNVEV, per germline (reference sequence). With 6 bases removed from V and 3 bases from J, the gap between germline ends came to 18 bases. In DNA form, the CDR3 reads TGTGCCAGCAGCTTCACAGGGAATGCTTTCTACGAGCAGTACTTC. As protein: CASSFTGNAFYEQYF.